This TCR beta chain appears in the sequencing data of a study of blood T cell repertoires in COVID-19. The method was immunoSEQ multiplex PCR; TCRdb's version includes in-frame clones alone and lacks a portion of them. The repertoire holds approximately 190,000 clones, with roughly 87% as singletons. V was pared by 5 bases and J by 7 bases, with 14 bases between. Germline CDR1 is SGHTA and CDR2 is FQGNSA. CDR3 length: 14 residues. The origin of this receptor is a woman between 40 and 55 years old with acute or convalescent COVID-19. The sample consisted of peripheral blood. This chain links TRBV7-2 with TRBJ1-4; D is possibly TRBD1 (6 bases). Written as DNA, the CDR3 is TGTGCCAGCAGCCCTAACAGGGTGCCTGAAAAACTGTTTTTT. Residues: CASSPNRVPEKLFF.